This T cell receptor beta chain was captured by sequencing in a study of T-cell reconstitution after alpha-beta-depleted transplantation in children. General study points: Several hundred rapidly expanded clones from non-depleted graft cells reportedly supplied alpha-beta T cells about two months post-transplant.

Molecular barcoding with unique molecular identifiers was used for the TCRbeta library. One entry per CDR3 protein, called by TCRdb with MiXCR from the PCR reads. This table has approximately 80,000 distinct CDR3 sequences, roughly 14% appearing once. The J segment lost 4 bases and the V segment lost 5 bases, leaving 4 bases of the junction unmatched. The CDR3 totals 13 residues. The germline gives CDR1 SQVTM, CDR2 ANQGSEA. In this sample, this clonotype turned up a few times. Its target is unknown. Material: PBMCs, mostly from graft donor cells, obtained 180 days after TCRalphabeta/CD19-depleted stem cell transplant. This TCR came from a male patient aged 2-10 years who had a stem cell transplant for acute lymphoblastic leukemia, so the T cells may come from the graft donor. The chain uses TRBV29-1 and TRBJ1-5; 8 bases are shared with TRBD1. The CDR3 coding sequence is TGCAGCGTTCAGGGGGCTCGGAATCAGCCCCAGCATTTT. This codes for CSVQGARNQPQHF.